Described below is a single T cell receptor beta chain sequence and its context. Its antigen has not been determined. No base quality values were provided; no much bigger clone lies one nucleotide off. From V the trimming removes 3 bases and from J it removes 7 bases, while the gene matches leave 8 bases of the junction unaccounted for. CDR1 and CDR2 are drawn from the germline V gene: SGHDT, YYEEEE. The CDR3 contains 15 residues, cysteine and phenylalanine counted. Just CDR3 DNA is preserved here, 45 bases in frame from base 1. The record originates from a study of blood T cell repertoires in COVID-19 (dated by TCRdb to between 2020 and 2021). About the investigation overall: Collaborator samples came from the United States, Italy and Spain and covered acute and convalescent phases of COVID-19. The material from the prospective study consisted of cDNA or gDNA derived from T cells, B-cell-depleted T cells, or PBMCs. The repertoires were released in a freely available public database meant as a resource for research on the immune response to SARS-CoV-2. A de-identified subject ID, COVID-19 status, age in years and sex were almost always included in the sample metadata. Where available, HLA class I and class II types were taken from metadata supplied by the sample provider and were not determined by assay-based typing. Samples came from the ongoing ImmuneRACE study (first 160 participants) plus 1,254 subjects from 6 global collaborators. Subjects who had been exposed to COVID-19, were actively infected with it, or had recovered from it provided the deeply sampled blood TCRbeta repertoires that made up the dataset. Broad study findings and their caveats: The quantity of clinical and demographic metadata differed by source and by participant and was supplied without curation.

TCRbeta CDR3 regions were amplified from genomic DNA by means of the immunoSEQ Assay, a bias-controlled multiplex PCR. The source study handled its data this way. Nucleated cell counts per sample were estimated from amplification of reference gene primers within the assay. To quantify the absolute abundance of each unique TCRbeta CDR3 rearrangement, sequence reads were collapsed and filtered. Productive Simpson clonality was computed per sample as the square root of Simpson's diversity index over productive rearrangements. TCRdb obtained this table from immuneACCESS and retained in-frame rearrangements with V and J assigned. These tables miss some clones; where compared with another copy, unresolved V genes account for less than half of the shortfall, and the remainder is unexplained. D and trimming come from the DNA, and the V and J calls and clone size come from that table. The sample contains some 160,000 clones, around 81% of them found a single time. Together, the top ten hold around 13% of the sample.

Another Seattle source contributed samples from volunteer blood donors who had recovered from COVID-19. Whole blood was collected in K2EDTA tubes by collaborating institutions according to the institutions' own protocols. For TCRbeta analysis, collaborators shipped samples as frozen whole blood, isolated PBMCs, or DNA extracted from either of those sample types. Recombination joined TRBV5-6 with TRBJ1-5, and 9 junction bases match TRBD1. This clonotype was sampled from an older man who had recovered from COVID-19. Sequenced input: peripheral blood. The CDR3: CASSSGQGVPQPQHF. The DNA is as follows: TGTGCCAGCAGCTCGGGACAGGGTGTTCCCCAGCCCCAGCATTTT.